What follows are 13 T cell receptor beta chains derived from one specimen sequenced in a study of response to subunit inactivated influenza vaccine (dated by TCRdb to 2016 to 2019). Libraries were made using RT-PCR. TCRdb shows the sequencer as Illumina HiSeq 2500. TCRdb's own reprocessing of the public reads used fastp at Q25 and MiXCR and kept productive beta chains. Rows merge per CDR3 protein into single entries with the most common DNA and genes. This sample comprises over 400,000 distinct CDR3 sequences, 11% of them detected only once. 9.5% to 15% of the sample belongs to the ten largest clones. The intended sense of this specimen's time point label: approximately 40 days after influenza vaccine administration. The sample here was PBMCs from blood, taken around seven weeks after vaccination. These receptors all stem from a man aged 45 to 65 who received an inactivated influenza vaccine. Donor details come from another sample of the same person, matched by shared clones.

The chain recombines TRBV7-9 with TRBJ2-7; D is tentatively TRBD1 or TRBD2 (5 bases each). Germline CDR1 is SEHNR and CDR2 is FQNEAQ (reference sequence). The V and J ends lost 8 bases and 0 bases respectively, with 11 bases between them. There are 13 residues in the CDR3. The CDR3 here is CASLGTNSYEQYF. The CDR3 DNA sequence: TGTGCCAGCTTGGGGACCAACTCCTACGAGCAGTACTTC.

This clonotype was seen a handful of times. CDR3 in amino acids: CASSQEENTGELFF. The CDR3 region has the DNA TGCGCCAGCAGCCAAGAGGAGAACACCGGGGAGCTGTTTTTT. The V gene is TRBV4-1, the J gene TRBJ2-2, with D unresolved. CDR1 and CDR2 from the germline V gene are MGHRA and YSYEKL. The CDR3 is 14 amino acids. V gave up 0 bases and J gave up 1 base, with 3 bases separating them.

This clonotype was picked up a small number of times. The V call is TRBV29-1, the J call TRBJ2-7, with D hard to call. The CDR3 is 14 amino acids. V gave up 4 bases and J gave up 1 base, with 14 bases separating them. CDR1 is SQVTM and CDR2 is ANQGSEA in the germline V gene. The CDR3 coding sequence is TGCAGCGTTGGGCCCCAGACGGGTTCCTACGAGCAGTACTTC. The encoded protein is CSVGPQTGSYEQYF.

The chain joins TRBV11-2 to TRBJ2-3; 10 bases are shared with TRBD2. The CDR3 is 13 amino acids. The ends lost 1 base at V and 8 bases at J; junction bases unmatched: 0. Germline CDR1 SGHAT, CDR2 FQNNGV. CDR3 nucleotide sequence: TGTGCCAGCAGCTTAGTAGCGGGAGGTACGCAGTATTTT. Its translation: CASSLVAGGTQYF.

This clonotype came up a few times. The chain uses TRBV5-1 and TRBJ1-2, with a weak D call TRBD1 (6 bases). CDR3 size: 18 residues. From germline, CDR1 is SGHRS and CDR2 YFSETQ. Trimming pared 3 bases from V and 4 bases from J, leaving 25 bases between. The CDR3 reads CASSSKAYIRGRSYGYTF. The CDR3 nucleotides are TGCGCCAGCAGCTCCAAGGCCTATATCCGGGGGCGCTCCTATGGCTACACCTTC.

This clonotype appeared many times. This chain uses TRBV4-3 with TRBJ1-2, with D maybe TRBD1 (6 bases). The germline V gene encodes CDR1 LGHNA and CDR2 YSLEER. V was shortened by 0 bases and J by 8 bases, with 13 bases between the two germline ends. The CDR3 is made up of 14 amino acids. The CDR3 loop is CASSQETGAGGYTF. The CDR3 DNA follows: TGCGCCAGCAGCCAAGAGACGGGGGCAGGAGGCTACACCTTC.

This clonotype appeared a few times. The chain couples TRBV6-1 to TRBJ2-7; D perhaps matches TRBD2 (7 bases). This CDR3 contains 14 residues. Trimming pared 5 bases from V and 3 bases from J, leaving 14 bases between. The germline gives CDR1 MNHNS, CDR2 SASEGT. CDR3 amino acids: CASSRRGGGYEQYF. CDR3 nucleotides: TGTGCCAGCAGTCGACGAGGGGGGGGCTACGAGCAGTACTTC.

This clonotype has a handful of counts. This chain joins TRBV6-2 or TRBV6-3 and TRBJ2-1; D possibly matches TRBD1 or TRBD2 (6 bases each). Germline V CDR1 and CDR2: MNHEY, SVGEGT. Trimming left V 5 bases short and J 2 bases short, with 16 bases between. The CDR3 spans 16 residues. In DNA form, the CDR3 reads TGTGCCAGCAGTGAGGGTAGGGGGGACCCCTACAATGAGCAGTTCTTC. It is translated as CASSEGRGDPYNEQFF.

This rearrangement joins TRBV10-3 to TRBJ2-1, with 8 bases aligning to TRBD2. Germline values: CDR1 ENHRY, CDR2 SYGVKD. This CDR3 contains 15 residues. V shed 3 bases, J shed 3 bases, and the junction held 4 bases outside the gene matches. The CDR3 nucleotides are TGTGCCATCAGTGAATTCAGCGGGAGCTACAATGAGCAGTTCTTC. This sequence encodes CAISEFSGSYNEQFF.

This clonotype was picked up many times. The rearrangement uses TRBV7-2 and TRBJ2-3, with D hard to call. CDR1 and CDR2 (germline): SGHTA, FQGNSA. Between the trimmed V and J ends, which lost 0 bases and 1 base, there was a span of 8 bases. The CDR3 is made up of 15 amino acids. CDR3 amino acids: CASSLAFDGTDTQYF. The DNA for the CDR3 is TGTGCCAGCAGCTTAGCATTTGACGGCACAGATACGCAGTATTTT.

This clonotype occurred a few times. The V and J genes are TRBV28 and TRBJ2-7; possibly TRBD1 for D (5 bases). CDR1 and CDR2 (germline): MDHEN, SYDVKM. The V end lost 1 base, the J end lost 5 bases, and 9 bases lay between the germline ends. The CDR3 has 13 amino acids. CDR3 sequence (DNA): TGTGCCAGCAGTTTATTCCTACAGGACGAGCAGTACTTC. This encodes CASSLFLQDEQYF.

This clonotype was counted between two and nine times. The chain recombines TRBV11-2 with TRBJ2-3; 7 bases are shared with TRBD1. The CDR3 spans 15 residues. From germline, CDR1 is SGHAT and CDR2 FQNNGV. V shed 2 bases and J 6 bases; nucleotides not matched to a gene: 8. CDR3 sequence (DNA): TGTGCCAGCAGCTTACTTAGGGGGCGTATGGATACGCAGTATTTT. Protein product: CASSLLRGRMDTQYF.

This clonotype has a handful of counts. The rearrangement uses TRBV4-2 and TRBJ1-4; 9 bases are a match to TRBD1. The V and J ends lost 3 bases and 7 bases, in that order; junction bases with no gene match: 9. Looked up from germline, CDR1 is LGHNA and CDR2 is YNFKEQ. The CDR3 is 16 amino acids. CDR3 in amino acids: CASSQGEQGAREKLFF. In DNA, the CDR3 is TGTGCCAGCAGCCAGGGTGAACAGGGGGCGCGTGAAAAACTGTTTTTT.